This entry is about one T cell receptor beta chain. The antigen this receptor binds is unknown. No clone much larger than this one lies a single base away; base qualities are absent. This specimen comes from a study of T cell changes during pregnancy in multiple sclerosis (dated by TCRdb to between 2018 and 2021). Describing the broader study: In women with multiple sclerosis, the researchers looked at how the T cell repertoire shifted as pregnancy progressed.

The germline V gene specifies SGHRS as CDR1 and YFSETQ as CDR2. V loses 7 bases of germline sequence and J loses 5 bases, and the interval between the two ends is 13 bases. From the cysteine through the phenylalanine, the CDR3 covers 13 amino acids. Only the CDR3 portion is preserved as DNA: 39 bases, with reading frame beginning at the first base. The library was made by the immunoSEQ multiplex PCR assay. In its TCRdb copy, this immuneACCESS table keeps in-frame sequences only and misses some clones. Where compared with another copy, unresolved V genes explain less than half of these, and the others have no known cause. Within this sample are 55,000 to 70,000 clones, with about 89% of them counted one time only. Of the sample, roughly 2.7% falls within the top ten clones.

The specimen comprised peripheral blood, sampled in the first trimester of pregnancy. This clonotype was sampled from a female donor with multiple sclerosis, enrolled in a pregnancy study. The sequence is built from TRBV5-1 and TRBJ1-5; TRBD1 might be the D gene, on 6 matching bases. The CDR3: CASREEGDQPQHF. The nucleotide sequence is given as TGCGCCAGCCGGGAGGAGGGGGATCAGCCCCAGCATTTT.